Listed below are T cell receptor beta chains from one sample, sequenced in a study of T cells in Graves' hyperthyroidism and ophthalmopathy. TCRdb recomputed calls from the multiplex PCR reads with MiXCR, one row per CDR3 protein. The repertoire includes around 60,000 distinct CDR3 sequences, roughly 49% of them detected once, and approximately 13% sits in the top ten. The sequenced material came from blood. All receptors come from a woman in her twenties or thirties with Graves' ophthalmopathy. Each CDR3 is given without its conserved first and last residue. A D gene is named only where the DNA matches it firmly.

j_call	d_call	v_call	cdr3_aa
TRBJ2-3	TRBD1	TRBV20-1	SARDPGGTYTQY
TRBJ1-2	.	TRBV20-1	SARRPRGADYGYT
TRBJ2-7	TRBD2	TRBV5-4	ASSLAVLAFNYEQY
TRBJ1-3	.	TRBV7-7	ASSLFSGNTIY
TRBJ1-1	.	TRBV24-1	ATESQTTRFLNTEAF
TRBJ2-5	TRBD1	TRBV25-1	ASSHRTGETQY
TRBJ2-7	.	TRBV5-6	ASSTGQLPSYEQH
TRBJ2-7	.	TRBV20-1	SASKWDEQY
TRBJ1-6	.	TRBV18	ASSPPPAGRNSPLH
TRBJ2-7	.	TRBV5-1	ASSLEGVGSYEQY
TRBJ2-3	TRBD2	TRBV7-9	ASRHPGLAGAGADTQY
TRBJ1-2	TRBD1	TRBV19	ASSPRDRGRNYGYT
TRBJ2-7	.	TRBV24-1	ATSVGGPGYEQY
TRBJ2-3	TRBD1	TRBV4-2	ASSHDRADTQY
TRBJ2-7	.	TRBV29-1	SVGGDRDEQY
TRBJ1-1	.	TRBV24-1	ATSDRRENTEAF
TRBJ1-2	.	TRBV3-1	ASSQARGAGYGYT
TRBJ1-5	TRBD1	TRBV5-4	ASSSPGGIYQPQH
TRBJ1-6	.	TRBV10-3	AISELGDRSYNSPLH
TRBJ1-3	.	TRBV29-1	SVVRDMNTEAFFGQGTIY
TRBJ2-7	TRBD2	TRBV7-2	ASSFGTSGSHYEQY
TRBJ2-7	.	TRBV27	ASSLSSPDYEQY
TRBJ2-3	.	TRBV25-1	ASSYGSVEPSTDTQY
TRBJ2-1	.	TRBV4-1	ASSQVAFSSYNEQF
TRBJ1-1	.	TRBV12-3/TRBV12-4	ASSRSVTRGARNTEAF
TRBJ2-5	.	TRBV12-3/TRBV12-4	ASSLRAGKETQY
TRBJ1-1	.	TRBV28	ASSLFWGQEDTEAF
TRBJ1-2	.	TRBV6-6	VSGDRT
TRBJ2-1	.	TRBV29-1	SVGVAGSSYNEQF
TRBJ1-6	TRBD1	TRBV10-3	AISAGQGHNSPLH
TRBJ2-1	TRBD2	TRBV7-3	ASSPQGLAGGEQF
TRBJ2-5	TRBD1	TRBV10-1	ASSDHGTGGAETQY
TRBJ2-4	.	TRBV19	ASSIPRHKNIQY
TRBJ1-1	.	TRBV20-1	SASRGTEAL
TRBJ2-7	.	TRBV25-1	AADSYEQY
TRBJ2-2	.	TRBV5-1	ASSFGPGELF
TRBJ1-2	.	TRBV2	ASVPTAGYGYA
TRBJ1-4	TRBD1	TRBV2	ASRPGQGGEKPF
TRBJ1-1	.	TRBV4-1	ASSQHSALGTEAF
TRBJ1-2	.	TRBV20-1	SATQASNYGYT
TRBJ2-3	.	TRBV14	AGSQELPPDTQY
TRBJ2-7	.	TRBV25-1	ASGETYEQY
TRBJ1-2	.	TRBV5-8	AINRAGPLYGYT
TRBJ1-4	.	TRBV7-6	ASNPRSNEKLF
TRBJ1-1	.	TRBV6-1	ASTFRSTEAF
TRBJ2-2	TRBD2	TRBV9	ASSVLPGGAGTGELF